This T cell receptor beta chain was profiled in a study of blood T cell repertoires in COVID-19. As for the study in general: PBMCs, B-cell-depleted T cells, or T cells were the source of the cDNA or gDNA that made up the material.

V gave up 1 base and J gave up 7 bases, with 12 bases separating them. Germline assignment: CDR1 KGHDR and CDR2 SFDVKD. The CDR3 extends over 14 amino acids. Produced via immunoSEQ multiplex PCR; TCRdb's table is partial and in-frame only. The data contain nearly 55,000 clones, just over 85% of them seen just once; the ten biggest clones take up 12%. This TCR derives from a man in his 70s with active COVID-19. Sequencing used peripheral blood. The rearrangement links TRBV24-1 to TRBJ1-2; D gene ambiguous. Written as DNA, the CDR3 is TGTGCCACCAGTGATTTTACCCGGGGTGGTGGCTACACCTTC. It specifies CATSDFTRGGGYTF.